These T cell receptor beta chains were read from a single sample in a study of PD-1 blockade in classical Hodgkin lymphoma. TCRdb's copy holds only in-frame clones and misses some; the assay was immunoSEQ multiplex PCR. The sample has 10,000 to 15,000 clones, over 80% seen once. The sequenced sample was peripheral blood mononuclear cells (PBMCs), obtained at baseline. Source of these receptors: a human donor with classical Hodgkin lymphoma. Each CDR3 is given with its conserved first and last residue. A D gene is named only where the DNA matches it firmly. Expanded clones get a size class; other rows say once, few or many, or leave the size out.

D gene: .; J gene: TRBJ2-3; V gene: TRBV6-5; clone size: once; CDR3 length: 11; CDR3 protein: CASTEGDTQYF; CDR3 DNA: TGTGCCAGCACGGAGGGAGATACGCAGTATTTT
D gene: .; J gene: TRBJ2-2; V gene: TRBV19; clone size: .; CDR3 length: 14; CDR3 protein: CASSIVGKTGELFF; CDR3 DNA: TGTGCCAGTAGTATAGTGGGGAAAACCGGGGAGCTGTTTTTT
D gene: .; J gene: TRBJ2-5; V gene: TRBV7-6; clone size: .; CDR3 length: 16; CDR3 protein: CASSLGAAVYQETQYF; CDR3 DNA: TGTGCCAGCAGCTTAGGAGCGGCCGTTTATCAAGAGACCCAGTACTTC
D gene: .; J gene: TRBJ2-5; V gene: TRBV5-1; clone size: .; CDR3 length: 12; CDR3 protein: CASSLGVETQYF; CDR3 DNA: TGCGCCAGCAGCTTGGGGGTGGAGACCCAGTACTTC
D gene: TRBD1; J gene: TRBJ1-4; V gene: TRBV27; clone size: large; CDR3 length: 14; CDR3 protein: CASSRDRVREKLFF; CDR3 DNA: TGTGCCAGCAGCCGGGACAGGGTACGCGAAAAACTGTTTTTT
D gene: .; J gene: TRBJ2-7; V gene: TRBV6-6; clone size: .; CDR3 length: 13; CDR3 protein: CASSYASRNEQYF; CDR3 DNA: TGTGCCAGCAGTTACGCCTCACGGAACGAGCAGTACTTC
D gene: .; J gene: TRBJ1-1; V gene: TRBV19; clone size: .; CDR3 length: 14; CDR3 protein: CASSPTTSNTEAFF; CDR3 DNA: TGTGCCAGTAGTCCTACGACCTCGAACACTGAAGCTTTCTTT
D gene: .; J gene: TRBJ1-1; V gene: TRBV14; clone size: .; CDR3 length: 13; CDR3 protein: CASSLGGRTEAFF; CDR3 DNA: TGTGCCAGCAGCCTCGGGGGCCGCACTGAAGCTTTCTTT
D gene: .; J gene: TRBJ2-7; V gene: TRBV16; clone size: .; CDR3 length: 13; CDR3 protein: CASSDGVLDEQYF; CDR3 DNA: TGTGCCAGCTCAGATGGGGTCTTGGACGAGCAGTACTTC
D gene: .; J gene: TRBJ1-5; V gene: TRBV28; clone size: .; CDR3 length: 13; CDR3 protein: CASKVQGFQPQHF; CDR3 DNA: TGTGCCAGCAAAGTACAGGGATTTCAGCCCCAGCATTTT
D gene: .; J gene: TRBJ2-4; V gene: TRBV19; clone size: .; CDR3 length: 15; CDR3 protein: CASSTEGTIQNIQYF; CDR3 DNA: TGTGCCAGTAGTACCGAAGGGACAATTCAAAACATTCAGTACTTC
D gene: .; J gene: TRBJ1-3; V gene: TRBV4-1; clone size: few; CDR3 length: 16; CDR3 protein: CASRPIEGLSGNTIYF; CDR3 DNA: TGCGCCAGCAGACCCATAGAGGGCCTCTCTGGAAACACCATATATTTT
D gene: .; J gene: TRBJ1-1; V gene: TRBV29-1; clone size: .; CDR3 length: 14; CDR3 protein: CSVLGAAWDTEAFF; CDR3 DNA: TGCAGCGTTCTGGGGGCTGCTTGGGACACTGAAGCTTTCTTT
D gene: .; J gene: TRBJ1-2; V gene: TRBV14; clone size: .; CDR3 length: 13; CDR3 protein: CASSLDRSYGYTF; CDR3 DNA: TGTGCCAGCAGCCTAGACAGGAGTTATGGCTACACCTTC
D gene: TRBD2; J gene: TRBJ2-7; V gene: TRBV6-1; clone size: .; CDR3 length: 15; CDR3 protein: CASSTGTSGAYEQYF; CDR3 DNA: TGTGCCAGCAGCACCGGGACTAGCGGGGCGTACGAGCAGTACTTC
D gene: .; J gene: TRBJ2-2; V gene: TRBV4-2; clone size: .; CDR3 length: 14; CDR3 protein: CASSHTRGTGELFF; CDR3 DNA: TGTGCCAGCAGCCATACCCGCGGCACCGGGGAGCTGTTTTTT